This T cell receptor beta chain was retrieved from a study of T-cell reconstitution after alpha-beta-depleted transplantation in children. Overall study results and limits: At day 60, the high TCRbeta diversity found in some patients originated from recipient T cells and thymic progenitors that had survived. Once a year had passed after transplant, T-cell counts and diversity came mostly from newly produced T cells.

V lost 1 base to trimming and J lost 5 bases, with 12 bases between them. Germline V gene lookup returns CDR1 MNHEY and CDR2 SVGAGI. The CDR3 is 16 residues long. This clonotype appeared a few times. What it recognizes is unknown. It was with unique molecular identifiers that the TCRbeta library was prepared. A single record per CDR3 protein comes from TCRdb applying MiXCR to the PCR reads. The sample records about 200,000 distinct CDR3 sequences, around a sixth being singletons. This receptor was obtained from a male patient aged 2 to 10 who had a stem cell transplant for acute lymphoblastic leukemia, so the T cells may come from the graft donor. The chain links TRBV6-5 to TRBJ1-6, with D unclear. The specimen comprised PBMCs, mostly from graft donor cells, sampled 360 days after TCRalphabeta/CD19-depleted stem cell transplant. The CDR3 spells CASSYLAEADNSPLHF. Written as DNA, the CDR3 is TGTGCCAGCAGTTACTTAGCCGAGGCGGATAATTCACCCCTCCACTTT.